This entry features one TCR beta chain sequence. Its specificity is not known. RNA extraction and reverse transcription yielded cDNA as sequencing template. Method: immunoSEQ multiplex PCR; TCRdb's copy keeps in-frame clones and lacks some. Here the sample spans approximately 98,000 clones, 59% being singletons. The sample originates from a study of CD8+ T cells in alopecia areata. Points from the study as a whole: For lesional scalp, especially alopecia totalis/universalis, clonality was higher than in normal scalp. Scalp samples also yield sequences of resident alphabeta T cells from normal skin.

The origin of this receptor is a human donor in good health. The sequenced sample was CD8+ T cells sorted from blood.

The CDR3 nucleotides are TGTGCCAGCAGTTTACTGGCAACCTATAATTCACCCCTCCACTTT. It translates to CASSLLATYNSPLHF. The V and J genes are TRBV27 and TRBJ1-6; D is unresolved. CDR3 length equals 15 residues. V lost 2 bases and J 2 bases, leaving 7 bases between the germline ends. CDR1 is MNHEY and CDR2 is SMNVEV in the germline V gene (reference sequence).